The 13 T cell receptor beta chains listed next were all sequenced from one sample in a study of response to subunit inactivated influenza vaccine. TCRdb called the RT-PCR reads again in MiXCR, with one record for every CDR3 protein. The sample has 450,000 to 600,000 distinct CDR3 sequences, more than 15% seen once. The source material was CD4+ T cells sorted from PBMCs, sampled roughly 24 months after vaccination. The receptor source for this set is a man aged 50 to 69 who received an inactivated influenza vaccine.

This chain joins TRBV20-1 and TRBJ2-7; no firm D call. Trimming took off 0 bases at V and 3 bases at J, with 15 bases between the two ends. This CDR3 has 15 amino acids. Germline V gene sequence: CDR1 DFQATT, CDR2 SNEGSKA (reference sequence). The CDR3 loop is CSARDQVANNYEQYF. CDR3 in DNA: TGCAGTGCTAGAGATCAAGTAGCAAATAACTACGAGCAGTACTTC.

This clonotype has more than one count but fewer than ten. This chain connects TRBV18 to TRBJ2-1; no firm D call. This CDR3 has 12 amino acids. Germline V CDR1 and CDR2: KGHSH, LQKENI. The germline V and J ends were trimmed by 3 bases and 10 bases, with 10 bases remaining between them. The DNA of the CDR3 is TGTGCCAGCTCACCCGAAAATGTAGAGCAGTTCTTC. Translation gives CASSPENVEQFF.

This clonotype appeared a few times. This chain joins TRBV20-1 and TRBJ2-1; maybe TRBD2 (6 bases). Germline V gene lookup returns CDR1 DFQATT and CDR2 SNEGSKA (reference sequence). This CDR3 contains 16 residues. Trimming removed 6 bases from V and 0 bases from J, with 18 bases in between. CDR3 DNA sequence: TGCAGTGCCAGTATGTTTGAGACTAGCTCCTACAATGAGCAGTTCTTC. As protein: CSASMFETSSYNEQFF.

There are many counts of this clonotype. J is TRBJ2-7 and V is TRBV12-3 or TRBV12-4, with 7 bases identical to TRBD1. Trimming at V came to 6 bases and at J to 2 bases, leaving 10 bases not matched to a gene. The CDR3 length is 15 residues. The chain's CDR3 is CASRETGPETYEQYF. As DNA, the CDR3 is TGTGCCAGCAGGGAGACAGGGCCCGAAACCTACGAGCAGTACTTC.

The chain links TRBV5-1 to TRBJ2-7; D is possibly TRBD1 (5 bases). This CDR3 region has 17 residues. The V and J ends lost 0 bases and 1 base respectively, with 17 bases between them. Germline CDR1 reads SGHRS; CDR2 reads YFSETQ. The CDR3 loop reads CASSLESWAGNSYEQYF. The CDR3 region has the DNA TGCGCCAGCAGCTTGGAGTCATGGGCAGGGAATTCCTACGAGCAGTACTTC.

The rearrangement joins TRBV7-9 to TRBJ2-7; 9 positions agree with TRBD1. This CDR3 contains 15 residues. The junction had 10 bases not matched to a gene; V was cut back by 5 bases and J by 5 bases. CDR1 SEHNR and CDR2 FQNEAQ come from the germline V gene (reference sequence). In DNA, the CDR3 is TGTGCCAGCAGCATGCTAGGGACAGGGAGCAACGAGCAGTACTTC. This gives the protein CASSMLGTGSNEQYF.

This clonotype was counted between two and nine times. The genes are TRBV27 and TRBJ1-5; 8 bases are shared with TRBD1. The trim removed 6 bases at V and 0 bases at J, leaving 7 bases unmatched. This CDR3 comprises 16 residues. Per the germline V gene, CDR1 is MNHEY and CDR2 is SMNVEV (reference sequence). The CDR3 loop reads CASRLQGDLSNQPQHF. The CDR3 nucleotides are TGTGCCAGCAGGTTACAGGGGGACCTTAGCAATCAGCCCCAGCATTTT.

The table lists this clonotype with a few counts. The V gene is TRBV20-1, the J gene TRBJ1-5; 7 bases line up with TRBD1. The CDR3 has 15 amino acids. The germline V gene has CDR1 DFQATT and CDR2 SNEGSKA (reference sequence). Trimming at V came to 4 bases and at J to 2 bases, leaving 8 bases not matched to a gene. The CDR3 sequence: CSATTGSDRNQPQHF. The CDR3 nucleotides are TGCAGTGCTACGACAGGGTCTGATCGCAATCAGCCCCAGCATTTT.

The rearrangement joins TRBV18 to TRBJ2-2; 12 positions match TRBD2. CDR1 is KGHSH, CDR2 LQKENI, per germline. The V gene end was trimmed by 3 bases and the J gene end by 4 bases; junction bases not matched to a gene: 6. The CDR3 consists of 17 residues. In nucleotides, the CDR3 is TGTGCCAGCTCACCCCGACTAGCGGGAGCGGTCACCGGGGAGCTGTTTTTT. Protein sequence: CASSPRLAGAVTGELFF. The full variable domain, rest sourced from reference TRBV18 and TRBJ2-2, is NAGVMQNPRHLVRRRGQEARLRCSPMKGHSHVYWYRQLPEEGLKFMVYLQKENIIDESGMPKERFSAEFPKEGPSILRIQQVVRGDSAAYFCASSPRLAGAVTGELFFGEGSRLTVL.

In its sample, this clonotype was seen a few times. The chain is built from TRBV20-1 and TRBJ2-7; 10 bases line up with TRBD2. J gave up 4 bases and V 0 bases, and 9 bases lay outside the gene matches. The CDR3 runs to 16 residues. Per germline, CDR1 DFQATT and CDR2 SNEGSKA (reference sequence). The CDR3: CSARDLGLAGVYEQYF. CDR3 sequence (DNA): TGCAGTGCTAGAGATCTCGGGCTAGCGGGAGTTTACGAGCAGTACTTC.

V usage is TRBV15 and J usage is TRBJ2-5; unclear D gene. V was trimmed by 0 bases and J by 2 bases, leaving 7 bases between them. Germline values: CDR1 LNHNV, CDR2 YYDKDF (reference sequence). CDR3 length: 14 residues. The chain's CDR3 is CATSRDNWQETQYF. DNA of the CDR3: TGTGCCACCAGCAGAGACAATTGGCAAGAGACCCAGTACTTC.

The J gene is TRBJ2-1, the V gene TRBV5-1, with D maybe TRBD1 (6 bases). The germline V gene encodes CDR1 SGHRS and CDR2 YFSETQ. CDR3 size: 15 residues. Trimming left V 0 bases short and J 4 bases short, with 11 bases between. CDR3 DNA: TGCGCCAGCAGCTTGGGTGACAGGTTGTACAATGAGCAGTTCTTC. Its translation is CASSLGDRLYNEQFF.

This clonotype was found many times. The CDR3 DNA reads as TGCAGCGTTGGAGGGACAGTCACAGATACGCAGTATTTT. Translation gives CSVGGTVTDTQYF. The rearrangement uses TRBV29-1 and TRBJ2-3, with TRBD1 matching over 7 bases. Germline values: CDR1 SQVTM, CDR2 ANQGSEA. The CDR3 totals 13 residues. V trimming: 4 bases; J trimming: 2 bases; junction bases outside the gene matches: 3.